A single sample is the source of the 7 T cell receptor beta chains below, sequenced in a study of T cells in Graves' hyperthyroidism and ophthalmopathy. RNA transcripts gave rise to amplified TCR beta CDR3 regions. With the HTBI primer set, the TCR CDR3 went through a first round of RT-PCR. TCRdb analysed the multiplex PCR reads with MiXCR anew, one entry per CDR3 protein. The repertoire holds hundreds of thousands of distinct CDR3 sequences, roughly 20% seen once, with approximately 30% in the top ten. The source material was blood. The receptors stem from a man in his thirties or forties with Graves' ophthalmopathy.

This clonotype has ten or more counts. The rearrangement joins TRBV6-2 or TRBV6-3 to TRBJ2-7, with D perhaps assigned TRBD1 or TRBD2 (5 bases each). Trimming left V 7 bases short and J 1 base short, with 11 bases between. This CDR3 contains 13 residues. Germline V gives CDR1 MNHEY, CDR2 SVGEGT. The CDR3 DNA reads TGTGCCAGCACCGGGACCGCTTCCTACGAGCAGTACTTC. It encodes CASTGTASYEQYF.

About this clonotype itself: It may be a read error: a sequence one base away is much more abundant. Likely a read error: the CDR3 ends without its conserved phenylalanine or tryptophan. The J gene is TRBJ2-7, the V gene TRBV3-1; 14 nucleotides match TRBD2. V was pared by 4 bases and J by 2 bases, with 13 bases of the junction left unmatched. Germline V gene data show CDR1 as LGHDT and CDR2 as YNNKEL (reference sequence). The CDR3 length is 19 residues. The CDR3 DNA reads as TGTGCCAGCAGCCCACCACCCGGGACTAGCGGGAGTAGACCCTACGAGCAGTACCTC. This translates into CASSPPPGTSGSRPYEQYL.

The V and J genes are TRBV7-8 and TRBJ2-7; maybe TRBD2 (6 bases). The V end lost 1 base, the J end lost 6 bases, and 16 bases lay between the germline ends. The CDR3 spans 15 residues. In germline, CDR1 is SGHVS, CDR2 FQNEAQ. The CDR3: CASSLVTGSSGEQYF. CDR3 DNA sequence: TGTGCCAGCAGCTTAGTTACTGGGAGTAGCGGCGAGCAGTACTTC.

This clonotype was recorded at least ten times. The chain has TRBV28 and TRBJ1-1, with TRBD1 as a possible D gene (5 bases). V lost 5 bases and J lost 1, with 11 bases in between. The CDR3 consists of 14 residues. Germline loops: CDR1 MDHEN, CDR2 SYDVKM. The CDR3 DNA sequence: TGTGCCAGCAGTATCCAGGGCTGGAACACTGAAGCTTTCTTT. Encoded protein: CASSIQGWNTEAFF. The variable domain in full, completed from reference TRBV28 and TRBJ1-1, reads DVKVTQSSRYLVKRTGEKVFLECVQDMDHENMFWYRQDPGLGLRLIYFSYDVKMKEKGDIPEGYSVSREKKERFSLILESASTNQTSMYLCASSIQGWNTEAFFGQGTRLTVV.

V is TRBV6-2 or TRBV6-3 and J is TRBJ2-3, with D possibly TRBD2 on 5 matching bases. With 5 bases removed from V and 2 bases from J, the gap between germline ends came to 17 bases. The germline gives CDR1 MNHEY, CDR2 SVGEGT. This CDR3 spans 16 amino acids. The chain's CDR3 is CASSTSTGIPTDTQYF. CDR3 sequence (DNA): TGTGCCAGCAGTACTTCAACCGGGATACCCACAGATACGCAGTATTTT.

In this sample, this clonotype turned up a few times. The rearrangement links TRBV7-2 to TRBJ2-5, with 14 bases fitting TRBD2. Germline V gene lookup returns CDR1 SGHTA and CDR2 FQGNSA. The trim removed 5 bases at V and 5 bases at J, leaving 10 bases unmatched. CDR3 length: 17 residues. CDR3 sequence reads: CASSEGLAGASRETQYF. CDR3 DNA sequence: TGTGCCAGCAGCGAGGGACTAGCGGGAGCGTCCCGGGAGACCCAGTACTTC.

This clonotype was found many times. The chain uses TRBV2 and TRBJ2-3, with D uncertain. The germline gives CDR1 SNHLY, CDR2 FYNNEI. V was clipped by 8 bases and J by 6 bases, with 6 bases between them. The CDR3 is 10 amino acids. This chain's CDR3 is CASELDTQYF. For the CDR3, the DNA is TGTGCCAGCGAGTTGGATACGCAGTATTTT.